The clone carrying this T cell receptor beta chain was counted only a few times. Its antigen is not identified. The data originate from a study of blood T cells in healthy people across ages. Study results and limitations: Estimates drawn from one million T cells were deemed to understate diversity. Roughly linear age-related decline in beta diversity appeared, significant by age roughly 40.

Then a second PCR, running about 7 to 11 cycles, was carried out with a sample-barcoded 5' primer and a J-beta primer mix. TCRdb re-derived calls from the 5' RACE reads in MiXCR, one entry per CDR3 protein. The sample contains 550,000 to 800,000 distinct CDR3 sequences, around 20% of which appear only once. The CDR3 spans 15 residues. J was trimmed by 3 bases and V by 4 bases; bases with no gene match: 10. The germline V gene encodes CDR1 SGDLS and CDR2 YYNGEE. This TCR came from a man in his 70s in good health. Material: blood. The rearrangement joins TRBV9 to TRBJ2-7; 7 bases agree with TRBD1. CDR3 protein: CASSSGQAHNYEQYF. The CDR3 coding sequence is TGTGCCAGCAGCTCCGGACAGGCACACAACTACGAGCAGTACTTC.